These 5 T cell receptor beta chains originate from one sample sequenced in a study of T-cell reconstitution after alpha-beta-depleted transplantation in children. As it was prepared, the TCRbeta library received unique molecular identifiers. Via MiXCR, TCRdb re-called the PCR reads, giving one row per CDR3 protein. The sample has 490,000 or so distinct CDR3 sequences; under 15% are singletons. Here the sequenced sample was PBMCs from the stem cell graft donor, taken from the stem cell graft. These receptors all come from a human donor who donated a stem cell graft to a child with combined immunodeficiency.

This clonotype was seen a handful of times. This sequence joins TRBV6-2 or TRBV6-3 and TRBJ1-2; the D gene is possibly TRBD1 (6 bases). Germline CDR1 and CDR2: MNHEY and SVGEGT. Trimming took 6 bases from V and 2 from J, leaving 16 bases between them. CDR3 length: 15 amino acids. CDR3 DNA sequence: TGTGCCAGCAGCTGGGGGCTTTTGGGAAACTATGGCTACACCTTC. This codes for CASSWGLLGNYGYTF.

There are a few counts of this clonotype. This rearrangement joins TRBV27 to TRBJ2-3, with TRBD2 identical over 11 bases. Germline trimming cut 7 bases from V and 3 bases from J; bases unmatched to any gene: 3. In germline, CDR1 is MNHEY, CDR2 SMNVEV (reference sequence). This CDR3 has 14 amino acids. The CDR3 DNA reads TGTGCCAGCAATAGCGGGGGGGGAACAGATACGCAGTATTTT. This encodes CASNSGGGTDTQYF.

The rearrangement uses TRBV6-5 and TRBJ2-7; 7 bases align to TRBD1. Unmatched junction bases numbered 6, after V lost 8 bases and J lost 8 bases. Germline V gene data show CDR1 as MNHEY and CDR2 as SVGAGI. The CDR3 is made up of 11 amino acids. The CDR3 DNA is TGTGCCAGCTATTCAGGGGGAAAGCAGTACTTC. This codes for CASYSGGKQYF.

The chain carries TRBV27 and TRBJ1-5; D unclear. CDR3 length equals 14 residues. The germline V gene encodes CDR1 MNHEY and CDR2 SMNVEV (reference sequence). V was shortened by 10 bases and J by 2 bases, with 15 bases between the two germline ends. The CDR3, as DNA: TGTGCCACCACCAGCGGAGATGGCAATCAGCCCCAGCATTTT. Its translation is CATTSGDGNQPQHF.

The rearrangement joins TRBV20-1 to TRBJ2-7, with 7 bases matching TRBD1. The germline V gene encodes CDR1 DFQATT and CDR2 SNEGSKA (reference sequence). The junction had 9 bases not matched to a gene; V was cut back by 6 bases and J by 1 base. This CDR3 comprises 14 residues. CDR3 in amino acids: CSAPGTEISYEQYF. The CDR3 DNA sequence: TGCAGTGCCCCCGGGACAGAGATATCCTACGAGCAGTACTTC.